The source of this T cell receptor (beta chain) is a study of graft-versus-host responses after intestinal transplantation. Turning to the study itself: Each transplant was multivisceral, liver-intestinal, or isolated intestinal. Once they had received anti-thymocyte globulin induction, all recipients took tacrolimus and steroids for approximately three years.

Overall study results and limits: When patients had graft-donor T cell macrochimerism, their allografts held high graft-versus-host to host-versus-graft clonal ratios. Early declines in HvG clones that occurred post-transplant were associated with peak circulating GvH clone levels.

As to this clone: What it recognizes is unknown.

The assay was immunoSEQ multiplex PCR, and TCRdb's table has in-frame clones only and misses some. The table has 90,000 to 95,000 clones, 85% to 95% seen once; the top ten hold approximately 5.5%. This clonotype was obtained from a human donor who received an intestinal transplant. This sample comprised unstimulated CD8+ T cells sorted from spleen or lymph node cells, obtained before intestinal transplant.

The CDR3 DNA is TGTGCCAGCAGCCTCGGTACTAGCGGGAGTGAGGGGCAGCAGTTCTTC. Amino acid sequence: CASSLGTSGSEGQQFF. The chain links TRBV5-6 to TRBJ2-1, with 11 bases matching TRBD2. The junction had 14 bases not matched to a gene; V was cut back by 4 bases and J by 11 bases. Germline V lookup: CDR1 SGHDT, CDR2 YYEEEE. This CDR3 comprises 16 residues.